The 30 T cell receptor beta chains below all came from one sample that was sequenced in a study of patients and donors after allogeneic stem cell transplantation. TCRdb called the RT-PCR reads again in MiXCR, with one record for every CDR3 protein. Of approximately 140,000 distinct CDR3 sequences listed, about 36% are singletons. The sample was blood, either unsorted or a sorted T cell fraction (not recorded which). The origin of the receptors is a human donor who was either an allogeneic HSCT recipient or a stem cell or donor lymphocyte infusion donor (not recorded which). It is not recorded whose cells these are; they may come from a transplant donor.

The rearrangement joins TRBV4-2 to TRBJ2-7; TRBD1 or TRBD2 may be the D gene (5 bases each). Germline loops: CDR1 LGHNA, CDR2 YNFKEQ. V gave up 3 bases and J gave up 2 bases, with 8 bases separating them. The CDR3 sequence is 13 residues long. In DNA, the CDR3 is TGTGCCAGCAGCCAGGGACCGGCCTACGAGCAGTACTTC. Translated: CASSQGPAYEQYF.

This clonotype was counted between two and nine times. V and J are TRBV6-2 or TRBV6-3 and TRBJ1-2; 7 bases line up with TRBD1. CDR3 length equals 15 residues. Trimming cost V 6 bases and J 5 bases; bases outside gene matches: 12. CDR1 is MNHEY and CDR2 is SVGEGT in the germline V gene. The CDR3 DNA follows: TGTGCCAGCAGCCCCGACAGCGCCAGGGGGTATGGCTACACCTTC. Translating it yields CASSPDSARGYGYTF.

The chain employs TRBV7-9 and TRBJ1-1; 7 positions match TRBD1. V lost 4 bases and J lost 4; bases outside the gene matches: 9. This CDR3 comprises 15 residues. Germline V CDR1 and CDR2: SEHNR, FQNEAQ (reference sequence). The CDR3 coding sequence is TGTGCCAGCAGCTCCTCGTTAGGGGGCAGCACTGAAGCTTTCTTT. Translating it yields CASSSSLGGSTEAFF.

CDR3 residues: CASSYPGSYEQYV. The CDR3 bases are TGTGCCAGCAGTTACCCCGGTTCCTACGAGCAGTACGTC. The chain employs TRBV6-2 or TRBV6-3 and TRBJ2-7; no clear D. The CDR3 runs to 13 residues. The germline gives CDR1 MNHEY, CDR2 SVGEGT. Trimming left V 2 bases short and J 1 base short, with 6 bases between.

This CDR3 reads CSSWTDRGQETQYF. The DNA for the CDR3 is TGCAGCAGCTGGACGGACAGGGGGCAAGAGACCCAGTACTTC. The rearrangement joins TRBV29-1 to TRBJ2-5, with TRBD1 identical over 10 bases. Germline-derived CDR1 and CDR2 are SQVTM and ANQGSEA. V shed 8 bases, J shed 2 bases, and the junction held 8 bases outside the gene matches. CDR3 length equals 14 residues.

V gene TRBV24-1 combines with J gene TRBJ1-5; D unclear. Germline V gene lookup returns CDR1 KGHDR and CDR2 SFDVKD. V was shortened by 5 bases and J by 4 bases, with 11 bases between the two germline ends. This CDR3 is built from 14 residues. As DNA, the CDR3 is TGTGCCACCAGTGGCGCCGGAGGGAATCAGCCCCAGCATTTT. Translation: CATSGAGGNQPQHF.

This rearrangement joins TRBV12-3 or TRBV12-4 to TRBJ1-5; D remains ambiguous. Trimming stripped 1 base from V and 6 bases from J, with 4 bases between. This CDR3 comprises 12 residues. CDR3 sequence (DNA): TGTGCCAGCAGTTTAGGTTTTCAGCCCCAGCATTTT. Protein sequence: CASSLGFQPQHF.

This clonotype turned up a few times. The chain links TRBV29-1 to TRBJ1-2; no firm D call. The CDR3 totals 12 residues. From germline, CDR1 is SQVTM and CDR2 ANQGSEA. CDR3 loop: CRAVDPGYGYTF. CDR3 DNA: TGCAGGGCCGTCGATCCAGGCTATGGCTACACCTTC.

This clonotype was seen only a few times. This sequence joins TRBV12-3 or TRBV12-4 and TRBJ1-1, with D uncertain. The V end was cut by 6 bases, the J end by 7 bases, with 9 bases between. The CDR3 consists of 11 residues. Here the CDR3 DNA reads TGTGCCAGCAGGACCGTGGGTGAAGCTTTCTTT. This codes for CASRTVGEAFF.

The chain recombines TRBV13 with TRBJ1-6, with a weak D call TRBD1 (5 bases). The CDR3 totals 14 residues. The germline V gene encodes CDR1 PRHDT and CDR2 FYEKMQ (reference sequence). V was clipped by 6 bases and J by 7 bases, with 13 bases between them. This CDR3 is CASRQAGMNSPLHF. DNA of the CDR3: TGTGCCAGCAGGCAAGCAGGGATGAATTCACCCCTCCACTTT.

This clonotype was counted between two and nine times. The J gene is TRBJ2-5, the V gene TRBV6-5, with D perhaps matching TRBD2 (6 bases). The CDR3 totals 16 residues. Trimming pared 2 bases from V and 1 base from J, leaving 14 bases between. Germline values: CDR1 MNHEY, CDR2 SVGAGI. CDR3 residues: CASSYRFREVQETQYF. CDR3 sequence (DNA): TGTGCCAGCAGTTACCGCTTCAGGGAGGTCCAAGAGACCCAGTACTTC.

Notes on this clonotype: The junction departs from the called germline gene at one end, perhaps through a read error. The V call is TRBV29-1, the J call TRBJ1-1, with D possibly matching TRBD1 (6 bases). The CDR3 length is 13 residues. The germline CDR1 and CDR2 sequences are SQVTM and ANQGSEA. This CDR3 is CSGSQGSRTEASF. The DNA of the CDR3 is TGCAGCGGATCACAGGGAAGTAGGACTGAAGCTTCCTTT.

This clonotype has just a few counts. The chain combines TRBV10-3 with TRBJ1-1; D is undetermined. Trimming stripped 2 bases from V and 3 bases from J, with 1 base between. This CDR3 spans 11 amino acids. The germline V gene has CDR1 ENHRY and CDR2 SYGVKD. The CDR3, as DNA: TGTGCCATCAGTGAGGACACTGAAGCTTTCTTT. It specifies CAISEDTEAFF.

The chain combines TRBV6-6 with TRBJ2-5; perhaps D is TRBD1 or TRBD2 (6 bases each). V gave up 2 bases and J gave up 5 bases, with 12 bases separating them. CDR1 MNHNY and CDR2 SVGAGI come from the germline V gene (reference sequence). The CDR3 has 14 residues. The CDR3 protein is CASSYEGGRETQYF. In DNA, the CDR3 is TGTGCCAGCAGTTACGAGGGGGGCCGGGAGACCCAGTACTTC.

The rearrangement links TRBV25-1 to TRBJ1-2, with 7 nucleotides matching TRBD1. The CDR3 has 16 amino acids. Trimming cost V 0 bases and J 6 bases; bases outside gene matches: 10. Germline CDR1 MGHDK, CDR2 SYGVNS. The CDR3 here is CASSEYKGQSTHGYTF. CDR3 nucleotides: TGTGCCAGCAGTGAATATAAGGGACAGTCAACCCATGGCTACACCTTC.

This chain joins TRBV20-1 and TRBJ2-1; possibly TRBD1 for D (6 bases). The CDR3 length is 14 residues. V lost 3 bases and J lost 1, with 10 bases in between. CDR1 is DFQATT and CDR2 is SNEGSKA in the germline V gene (reference sequence). CDR3 coding DNA: TGCAGTGCTAGGGGCAGGGGATCCTACAATGAGCAGTTCTTC. Translated, it gives CSARGRGSYNEQFF.

The genes are TRBV20-1 and TRBJ2-1; no clear D gene. The CDR3 has 13 amino acids. The germline V and J ends were trimmed by 5 bases and 6 bases, with 14 bases remaining between them. The V gene's germline CDR1 is DFQATT and CDR2 SNEGSKA (reference sequence). CDR3 residues: CSAEWVLFNEQFF. The CDR3 DNA reads TGCAGTGCTGAATGGGTCCTCTTCAATGAGCAGTTCTTC.

The V gene is TRBV27, the J gene TRBJ1-1; D is undetermined. There are 13 residues in the CDR3. The ends were cut back, 5 bases at V and 0 bases at J, with 7 bases in the middle. Germline CDR1 and CDR2: MNHEY and SMNVEV (reference sequence). As DNA, the CDR3 is TGTGCCAGCAGTCTGACACTGAACACTGAAGCTTTCTTT. It yields the protein CASSLTLNTEAFF.

This chain connects TRBV3-1 to TRBJ1-4; D ambiguous. V was cut by 1 base and J by 7 bases, with 13 bases left in between. Per germline, CDR1 LGHDT and CDR2 YNNKEL (reference sequence). This CDR3 comprises 15 residues. CDR3 in amino acids: CASSQARGPLEKLFF. The CDR3 DNA sequence: TGTGCCAGCAGCCAAGCCCGGGGTCCGCTTGAAAAACTGTTTTTT.

On this clonotype itself: The junction departs from germline at one end; a sequencing error may be responsible. The chain couples TRBV20-1 to TRBJ1-1; perhaps TRBD1 as D (5 bases). CDR1 and CDR2 from the germline V gene are DFQATT and SNEGSKA (reference sequence). This CDR3 comprises 15 residues. CDR3 bases: TGCAGTGCTGGAGACCCGAGAGGGCCAGGGACTGAAGCTTTCTTT. Protein product: CSAGDPRGPGTEAFF.

This clonotype occurred a few times. This sequence joins TRBV27 and TRBJ1-5; 9 bases match TRBD1. The V and J ends lost 6 bases and 8 bases, in that order; junction bases with no gene match: 17. The CDR3 covers 17 residues. From germline, CDR1 is MNHEY and CDR2 SMNVEV (reference sequence). The CDR3 DNA sequence: TGTGCCAGCAGATCTGCGAAGGGGACAGGGAGAGAAGAGCCCCAGCATTTT. Amino acids: CASRSAKGTGREEPQHF.

The sample holds a few counts of this clonotype. The V and J genes are TRBV5-1 and TRBJ2-1; a possible D gene is TRBD2 (7 bases). V was pared by 4 bases and J by 7 bases, with 15 bases between. The CDR3 extends over 14 amino acids. The germline V gene encodes CDR1 SGHRS and CDR2 YFSETQ. The CDR3 DNA reads as TGCGCCAGCAGCCTGGGGGGGCTAGCGAATGAGCAGTTCTTC. It translates to CASSLGGLANEQFF. Variable domain in full (rest from reference TRBV5-1 and TRBJ2-1): KAGVTQTPRYLIKTRGQQVTLSCSPISGHRSVSWYQQTPGQGLQFLFEYFSETQRNKGNFPGRFSGRQFSNSRSEMNVSTLELGDSALYLCASSLGGLANEQFFGPGTRLTVL.

The chain employs TRBV5-6 and TRBJ2-1; D is unresolved. CDR1 is SGHDT, CDR2 YYEEEE, per germline. V shed 5 bases and J shed 0 bases, with 15 bases lying between them. The CDR3 contains 16 residues. The CDR3 DNA is TGTGCCAGCAGTCGTCCCCCCCTCAGCTCCTACAATGAGCAGTTCTTC. It codes for CASSRPPLSSYNEQFF.

This clonotype was found a few times. This chain uses TRBV5-1 with TRBJ2-5; 8 positions agree with TRBD1. The CDR3 has 16 residues. The junction had 9 bases not matched to a gene; V was cut back by 0 bases and J by 5 bases. In germline, CDR1 is SGHRS, CDR2 YFSETQ. The CDR3, as DNA: TGCGCCAGCAGCTTGGGCCAGCAGGGGGCCAGGGAGACCCAGTACTTC. This codes for CASSLGQQGARETQYF. Supplemented by reference TRBV5-1 and TRBJ2-5, the full variable domain reads KAGVTQTPRYLIKTRGQQVTLSCSPISGHRSVSWYQQTPGQGLQFLFEYFSETQRNKGNFPGRFSGRQFSNSRSEMNVSTLELGDSALYLCASSLGQQGARETQYFGPGTRLLVL.

The chain carries TRBV12-3 or TRBV12-4 and TRBJ2-1; 8 nucleotides line up with TRBD2. The CDR3 has 16 residues. V gave up 7 bases and J gave up 2 bases; unmatched junction bases: 10. CDR3: CASILGGALTYNEQFF. The CDR3 DNA reads as TGTGCCAGCATCCTCGGGGGGGCCCTCACCTACAATGAGCAGTTCTTC.

CDR3 region: CASSTDRGETQYF. The CDR3 DNA reads as TGTGCCAGCAGTACGGACAGGGGGGAGACCCAGTACTTC. The chain carries TRBV6-5 and TRBJ2-5; 10 bases agree with TRBD1. This CDR3 has 13 amino acids. V lost 5 bases to trimming and J lost 5 bases; unmatched junction nucleotides: 2. Germline V lookup: CDR1 MNHEY, CDR2 SVGAGI.

The chain combines TRBV27 with TRBJ2-3, with no clear D. This CDR3 comprises 17 residues. Looked up from germline, CDR1 is MNHEY and CDR2 is SMNVEV (reference sequence). Trimming left V 2 bases short and J 3 bases short, with 18 bases between. The CDR3 DNA follows: TGTGCCAGCAGTTTAGTGGTGCGCGCCCCACTGACAGATACGCAGTATTTT. Its translation: CASSLVVRAPLTDTQYF.

This clonotype was seen more than once but under ten times. This chain joins TRBV27 and TRBJ1-6; D call uncertain. This CDR3 contains 13 residues. Germline values: CDR1 MNHEY, CDR2 SMNVEV (reference sequence). V lost 8 bases, J lost 7 bases, and 12 bases lay in between. In DNA form, the CDR3 reads TGTGCCAGCTGGGAGTCGGGGAATTCACCCCTCCACTTT. Translation gives CASWESGNSPLHF.

This clonotype was observed a few times. This sequence joins TRBV5-1 and TRBJ1-6, with D unclear. The CDR3 covers 13 residues. The V and J ends lost 4 bases and 16 bases respectively, with 18 bases between them. From germline, CDR1 is SGHRS and CDR2 YFSETQ. The CDR3 reads CASSPHETPQLHF. The DNA for the CDR3 is TGCGCCAGCAGCCCTCATGAGACGCCACAGCTCCACTTT.

This sequence joins TRBV9 and TRBJ2-1, with 9 nucleotides matching TRBD2. There are 15 residues in the CDR3. V shed 3 bases, J shed 6 bases, and the junction held 7 bases outside the gene matches. The V gene's germline CDR1 is SGDLS and CDR2 YYNGEE. CDR3 amino acids: CASSGLAGRINEQFF. The DNA of the CDR3 is TGTGCCAGCAGCGGGCTAGCGGGACGCATCAATGAGCAGTTCTTC.